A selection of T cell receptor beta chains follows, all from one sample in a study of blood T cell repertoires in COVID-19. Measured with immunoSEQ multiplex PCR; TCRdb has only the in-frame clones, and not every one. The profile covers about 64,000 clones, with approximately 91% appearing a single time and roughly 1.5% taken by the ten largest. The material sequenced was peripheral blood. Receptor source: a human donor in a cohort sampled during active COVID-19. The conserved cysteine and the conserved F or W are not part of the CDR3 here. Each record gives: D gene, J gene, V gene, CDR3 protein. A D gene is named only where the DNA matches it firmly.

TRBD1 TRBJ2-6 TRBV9 ASSVGLGTVTSGANVLT
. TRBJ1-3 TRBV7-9 ASSPRQPISGNTIY
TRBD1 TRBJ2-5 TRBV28 ASSKYLGQSEETQY
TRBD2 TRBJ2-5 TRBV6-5 ASSYPTSGKETQY
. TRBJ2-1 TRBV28 ASSLGLWSSYNEQF
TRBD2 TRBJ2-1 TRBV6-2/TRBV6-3 ASSYSSGSFDEQF
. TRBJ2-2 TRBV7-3 ASSLWQTNTGELF
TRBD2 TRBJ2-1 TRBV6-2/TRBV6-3 ASSWGLNNEQF
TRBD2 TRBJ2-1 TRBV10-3 AISPTGTSGNEQF
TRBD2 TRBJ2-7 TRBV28 ATSSGTYEQY
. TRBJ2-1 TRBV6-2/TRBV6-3 ASSYSETRNEQF
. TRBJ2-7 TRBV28 ASSRSVGYEQY
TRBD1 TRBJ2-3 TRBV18 ASSTGTGLDTQY
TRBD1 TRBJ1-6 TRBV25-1 ASSQQGARNSPLH